The sample holds a few counts of the clone carrying this TCR beta chain. Per germline, CDR1 MGHDK and CDR2 SYGVNS. V lost 6 bases to trimming and J lost 0 bases, with 11 bases between them. The CDR3 runs 14 residues. This sample stems from a study of T cells after yellow fever vaccination. Overall study context: Those fractions that held only low numbers of cells were prepared using the SMART-Seq v4 Ultra Low Input RNA kit.

TCRdb re-derived calls from the 5' RACE reads in MiXCR, one entry per CDR3 protein. This sample has about 500,000 distinct CDR3 sequences, with less than 20% found just once. The chain couples TRBV25-1 to TRBJ1-1; D is undetermined. The receptor was isolated from a man between 18 and 35 years old who received the YFV17D yellow fever vaccine. The sequenced sample was PBMCs, obtained less than 6 days after the first yellow fever vaccination. Written as DNA, the CDR3 is TGTGCCAGCAGCCCAGGATCAATGAACACTGAAGCTTTCTTT. This translates into CASSPGSMNTEAFF.